These T cell receptor beta chains were read from a single sample in a study of monozygotic twins with inflammatory bowel disease. TCRdb reprocessed the 5' RACE reads and keeps a single row for each CDR3 protein, giving no DNA. This listing includes more than 85,000 distinct CDR3 sequences. Material: blood. The source of these receptors is a human donor with ulcerative colitis or Crohn's disease, or a healthy co-twin of an affected twin (not recorded which). Each CDR3 is given with its conserved first and last residue.

TRBJ2-5 | TRBV7-9 | CASSPRDKETQYF
TRBJ1-6 | TRBV12-3/TRBV12-4 | CASSPLRDNSPLHF
TRBJ2-1 | TRBV7-8 | CASSLATSNEQFF
TRBJ2-2 | TRBV23-1 | CASSHYRTAASTGELFF
TRBJ2-3 | TRBV7-3 | CASSLKGRSDTQYF
TRBJ1-6 | TRBV20-1 | CSAERQGREAPLHF
TRBJ1-4 | TRBV7-2 | CASSPGPRNEKLFF
TRBJ2-1 | TRBV27 | CASSFRGLAGHNEQFF
TRBJ2-1 | TRBV24-1 | CATSDPGPSSYNEQFF
TRBJ1-5 | TRBV6-1 | CASSAPRGPKNQPQHF
TRBJ2-5 | TRBV3-1 | CASSQDMSGGRETQYF
TRBJ1-2 | TRBV14 | CASTPTPGQGFYGYTF
TRBJ2-2 | TRBV28 | CASRGTGGELFF
TRBJ2-7 | TRBV28 | CASSFRGDGGEQYF
TRBJ1-1 | TRBV2 | CASSEKGTGLNTEAFF
TRBJ1-1 | TRBV7-9 | CASTTTVGTGWTEAFF
TRBJ2-5 | TRBV10-3 | CAISGRDSLGGGETQYF
TRBJ2-1 | TRBV5-1 | CASSKRGGGQYNEQFF
TRBJ2-7 | TRBV7-2 | CASSLGFRGRGGYEQYF
TRBJ2-3 | TRBV7-2 | CASSAQLGADTQYF
TRBJ2-1 | TRBV11-2 | CASSSDSLDRAGNEQFF
TRBJ2-2 | TRBV7-9 | CASSLPLGRAYTGELFF
TRBJ2-3 | TRBV28 | CASFSPGTGTDTQYF
TRBJ1-5 | TRBV13 | CASSFPGPNQPQHF
TRBJ2-1 | TRBV5-1 | CASRFSGGSYNEQFF
TRBJ1-5 | TRBV7-2 | CASSFERNQPQHF
TRBJ2-3 | TRBV11-2 | CASSYGTWSRVTDTQYF
TRBJ2-5 | TRBV5-1 | CASSQQGWETQYF
TRBJ2-7 | TRBV5-1 | CASSLGQGGYEQYF
TRBJ1-1 | TRBV20-1 | CSARKRRQAFF
TRBJ1-1 | TRBV12-3/TRBV12-4 | CASSFGTGSTEAFF
TRBJ1-5 | TRBV7-2 | CASSLGLSSLQPQHF
TRBJ2-7 | TRBV5-4 | CASSLLTGGVYEQYF
TRBJ1-2 | TRBV6-5 | CASSYSIGSYGYTF
TRBJ2-1 | TRBV12-3/TRBV12-4 | CASTPRLAGSYNEQFF
TRBJ2-1 | TRBV10-2 | CASSDKYNEQFF
TRBJ2-1 | TRBV4-3 | CASSPGQGQDNEQFF
TRBJ1-2 | TRBV20-1 | CSAPLRSGQMPYGYTF
TRBJ2-5 | TRBV12-3/TRBV12-4 | CASSSRGVQETQYF
TRBJ1-3 | TRBV24-1 | CATSDSLPGNGNTIYF
TRBJ2-5 | TRBV28 | CASSFPGTETQYF